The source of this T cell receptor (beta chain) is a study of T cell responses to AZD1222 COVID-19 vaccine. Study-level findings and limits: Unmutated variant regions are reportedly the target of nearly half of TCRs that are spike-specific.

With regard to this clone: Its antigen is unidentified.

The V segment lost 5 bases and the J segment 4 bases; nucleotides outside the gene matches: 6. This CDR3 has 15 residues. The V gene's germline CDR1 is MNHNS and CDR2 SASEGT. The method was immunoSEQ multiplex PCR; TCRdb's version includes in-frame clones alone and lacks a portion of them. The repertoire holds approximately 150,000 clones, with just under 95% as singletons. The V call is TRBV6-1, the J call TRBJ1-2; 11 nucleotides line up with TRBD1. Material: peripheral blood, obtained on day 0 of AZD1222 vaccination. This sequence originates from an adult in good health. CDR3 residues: CASSKRTGGSYGYTF. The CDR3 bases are TGTGCCAGCAGTAAACGGACAGGGGGCAGCTATGGCTACACCTTC.